This TCR beta chain originates from a study of T cell changes during pregnancy in multiple sclerosis. Method: immunoSEQ multiplex PCR; TCRdb's copy keeps in-frame clones and lacks some. The sample has tens of thousands of clones; 85% to 90% are singletons. The CDR3 is 14 residues long. Germline V gene lookup returns CDR1 GTSNPN and CDR2 SVGIG (reference sequence). V lost 1 base and J lost 2, with 11 bases in between. The chain employs TRBV30 and TRBJ2-5; possibly TRBD2 for D (5 bases). The sequence was collected from a female donor in good health, enrolled as a control in a pregnancy study. The specimen comprised peripheral blood, sampled in the first trimester of pregnancy. In nucleotides, the CDR3 is TGTGCCTGGAGTGCCGGACTCTTACAAGAGACCCAGTACTTC. The encoded protein is CAWSAGLLQETQYF.